The 17 T cell receptor beta chains listed next were all sequenced from one sample in a study of blood T cell repertoires in COVID-19. Sequencing was performed with immunoSEQ multiplex PCR; in TCRdb, only in-frame clones are kept and a portion is missing. This sample carries 240,000 or so clones, roughly 83% of them seen once, and the ten largest clones take roughly an eighth. Sequences were obtained from peripheral blood. The source is an elderly man with acute or convalescent COVID-19.

The rearrangement joins TRBV2 to TRBJ1-1, with 7 bases fitting TRBD1. Germline V gene lookup returns CDR1 SNHLY and CDR2 FYNNEI. Germline trimming cut 6 bases from V and 1 base from J; bases unmatched to any gene: 5. There are 14 residues in the CDR3. In nucleotides, the CDR3 is TGTGCCAGCAGACCCCGACAGGGGAACACTGAAGCTTTCTTT. Residues: CASRPRQGNTEAFF.

V gene TRBV5-1 combines with J gene TRBJ2-1, with D tentatively TRBD2 (5 bases). The CDR3 is 14 amino acids. With 4 bases removed from V and 5 bases from J, the gap between germline ends came to 13 bases. Germline V CDR1 and CDR2: SGHRS, YFSETQ. CDR3 sequence reads: CASSPVGVHNEQFF. The CDR3 coding sequence is TGCGCCAGCAGCCCCGTGGGAGTCCACAATGAGCAGTTCTTC.

The chain links TRBV5-1 to TRBJ2-1, with 14 nucleotides matching TRBD2. CDR1 is SGHRS, CDR2 YFSETQ, per germline. This CDR3 is 17 amino acids long. After removal of 3 bases from V and 8 bases from J, the junction contained 10 bases not matched to a gene. CDR3 amino acids: CASSSTSGRERGHEQFF. The CDR3, as DNA: TGCGCCAGCAGCTCGACTAGCGGGAGGGAGAGGGGTCATGAGCAGTTCTTC.

The CDR3 DNA follows: TGTGCCAGCAGTGATGGGACAGCCTCGAGCTCCTATAATTCACCCCTCCACTTT. Its protein product is CASSDGTASSSYNSPLHF. The V and J genes are TRBV6-4 and TRBJ1-6; 7 nucleotides align to TRBD1. Germline CDR1 is MRHNA and CDR2 is SNTAGT. The CDR3 has 18 amino acids. With 3 bases clipped from V and 0 bases from J, the junction kept 8 bases outside the gene matches.

The chain employs TRBV6-2 or TRBV6-3 and TRBJ2-1; possibly TRBD1 for D (8 bases). V was clipped by 2 bases and J by 9 bases, with 17 bases between them. The germline V gene has CDR1 MNHEY and CDR2 SVGEGT. This CDR3 is 15 amino acids long. The CDR3 DNA reads TGTGCCAGCAGTTACGGGTACAGGGGGGGCGGTGAGCAGTTCTTC. Its translation: CASSYGYRGGGEQFF.

The rearrangement links TRBV6-5 to TRBJ1-6, with unresolved D. Trimming cost V 2 bases and J 9 bases, with 17 bases left between them. This CDR3 spans 16 amino acids. The V gene's germline CDR1 is MNHEY and CDR2 SVGAGI. The CDR3 here is CASSYQEVGKSSPLHF. In nucleotides, the CDR3 is TGTGCCAGCAGTTACCAAGAGGTCGGCAAGTCTTCACCCCTCCACTTT.

The sample holds a few counts of this clone. The CDR3 protein is CASSPQGALNEKLFF. CDR3 bases: TGTGCCAGCAGCCCACAGGGGGCGTTGAATGAAAAACTGTTTTTT. The chain is built from TRBV4-2 and TRBJ1-4; TRBD1 aligns across 9 bases. V lost 4 bases and J lost 5; bases outside the gene matches: 5. The CDR3 has 15 residues. Germline V lookup: CDR1 LGHNA, CDR2 YNFKEQ.

The V and J genes are TRBV5-6 and TRBJ1-5, with unresolved D. V was pared by 2 bases and J by 0 bases, with 6 bases between. CDR1 SGHDT and CDR2 YYEEEE come from the germline V gene. This CDR3 has 14 residues. The CDR3 DNA reads as TGTGCCAGCAGCTTCAGGTATAGCAATCAGCCCCAGCATTTT. It yields the protein CASSFRYSNQPQHF. Looking up the rest from reference TRBV5-6 and TRBJ1-5 gives the full variable domain: DAGVTQSPTHLIKTRGQQVTLRCSPKSGHDTVSWYQQALGQGPQFIFQYYEEEERQRGNFPDRFSGHQFPNYSSELNVNALLLGDSALYLCASSFRYSNQPQHFGDGTRLSIL.

This clone showed up just a few times. This chain links TRBV10-3 with TRBJ1-5; D is unclear. The CDR3 runs to 14 residues. V dropped 2 bases and J dropped 2 bases, with 7 bases sitting between them. Germline assignment: CDR1 ENHRY and CDR2 SYGVKD. The CDR3 DNA is TGTGCCATCAGTGAGGCGGGCCGCAATCAGCCCCAGCATTTT. This gives the protein CAISEAGRNQPQHF.

This sequence joins TRBV6-5 and TRBJ1-2; tentative D call: TRBD1 (5 bases). Germline CDR1 MNHEY, CDR2 SVGAGI. The CDR3 length is 13 residues. Trimming stripped 6 bases from V and 5 bases from J, with 13 bases between. CDR3 in amino acids: CASRGGPTYGYTF. The CDR3 nucleotides are TGTGCCAGCAGGGGGGGACCGACGTATGGCTACACCTTC.

The chain uses TRBV6-5 and TRBJ2-1, with D perhaps TRBD1 (6 bases). The germline V gene has CDR1 MNHEY and CDR2 SVGAGI. Between the trimmed V and J ends, which lost 2 bases and 1 base, there was a span of 6 bases. The CDR3 spans 14 residues. DNA of the CDR3: TGTGCCAGCAGTTACAGGGGGTCCTACAATGAGCAGTTCTTC. Protein product: CASSYRGSYNEQFF.

Turning to this clone: The sample holds other DNA sequences that translate to the same CDR3. The chain has TRBV7-2 and TRBJ2-7, with D tentatively TRBD2 (6 bases). The CDR3 consists of 14 residues. Between the trimmed V and J ends, which lost 0 bases and 2 bases, there was a span of 8 bases. Looked up from germline, CDR1 is SGHTA and CDR2 is FQGNSA. The CDR3 DNA reads TGTGCCAGCAGCTTAGCGGGGGGAGCCTACGAGCAGTACTTC. Translated, it gives CASSLAGGAYEQYF.

The V and J genes are TRBV29-1 and TRBJ1-1, with D maybe TRBD1 (6 bases). In germline, CDR1 is SQVTM, CDR2 ANQGSEA. The CDR3 loop spans 14 amino acids. V lost 8 bases and J lost 1, with 17 bases in between. The CDR3 region is CSIYSRDKNTEAFF. The CDR3 region has the DNA TGCAGCATTTACTCCCGGGACAAGAACACTGAAGCTTTCTTT.

This chain links TRBV7-9 with TRBJ1-1; the match to TRBD1 covers 8 bases. The germline V gene has CDR1 SEHNR and CDR2 FQNEAQ (reference sequence). V was pared by 1 base and J by 4 bases, with 5 bases of the junction left unmatched. CDR3 length: 15 residues. CDR3 DNA: TGTGCCAGCAGCTTAGACAGGGGGGGCCTCACTGAAGCTTTCTTT. The encoded protein is CASSLDRGGLTEAFF.

The V gene is TRBV3-1 (or the pseudogene TRBV3-2), the J gene TRBJ1-1; no clear D gene. Germline V gene sequence: CDR1 LGHDT, CDR2 YNNKEL (reference sequence). This CDR3 contains 12 residues. V was cut by 4 bases and J by 6 bases, with 9 bases left in between. Here the CDR3 DNA reads TGTGCCAGCAGCCCAGGAGGGCCTGAAGCTTTCTTT. This codes for CASSPGGPEAFF.

V usage is TRBV28 and J usage is TRBJ1-6, with 8 bases matching TRBD1. The CDR3 is 15 residues long. The trim removed 5 bases at V and 7 bases at J, leaving 7 bases unmatched. CDR1 is MDHEN, CDR2 SYDVKM, per germline. CDR3 loop: CASSLGGTGNSPLHF. CDR3 coding DNA: TGTGCCAGCAGTCTAGGAGGGACAGGAAATTCACCCCTCCACTTT.

This clone was seen only a few times. The rearrangement joins TRBV19 to TRBJ2-1, with 8 bases lining up with TRBD2. The CDR3 covers 13 residues. CDR1 and CDR2 from the germline V gene are LNHDA and SQIVND (reference sequence). The V segment lost 1 base and the J segment 10 bases; nucleotides outside the gene matches: 3. The DNA for the CDR3 is TGTGCCAGTAGTATAGCAGCGGGAGAGGAGCAGTTCTTC. This codes for CASSIAAGEEQFF.